A selection of T cell receptor beta chains follows, all from one sample in a study of blood T cells in healthy people across ages. MiXCR was run by TCRdb on the 5' RACE reads, yielding one entry per CDR3 protein. The data hold about 1.6 million distinct CDR3 sequences, with almost 35% observed a single time. The sequenced sample consisted of blood. These receptors were obtained from a woman in her twenties or thirties in good health. The CDR3 runs from the conserved cysteine through the conserved F or W. Each record gives: J gene, V gene, D gene, clone size, CDR3 protein, CDR3 DNA. The D gene is left open where the match is weak. Only part of the rows carry a size: once, few, many, or a class if the clone is expanded.

j_call: TRBJ1-5
v_call: TRBV28
d_call: TRBD1
clone_size: few
cdr3_aa: CASSFVPGQGTTSNQPQHF
cdr3_nt: TGTGCCAGCAGTTTCGTACCTGGACAGGGAACGACTAGCAATCAGCCCCAGCATTTT

j_call: TRBJ2-1
v_call: TRBV3-1
d_call: -
clone_size: once
cdr3_aa: CASSQEVGASEQFF
cdr3_nt: TGTGCCAGCAGCCAAGAGGTGGGGGCTAGCGAGCAGTTCTTC

j_call: TRBJ2-3
v_call: TRBV11-2
d_call: TRBD2
clone_size: few
cdr3_aa: CASSRGRADTQYF
cdr3_nt: TGTGCCAGCAGCCGCGGGAGGGCCGATACGCAGTATTTT

j_call: TRBJ2-2
v_call: TRBV24-1
d_call: TRBD2
clone_size: -
cdr3_aa: CATSDLRTSQNTGELFF
cdr3_nt: TGTGCCACCAGTGATCTACGGACTAGTCAGAACACCGGGGAGCTGTTTTTT

j_call: TRBJ2-1
v_call: TRBV28
d_call: -
clone_size: few
cdr3_aa: CASSFYPIYNEQFF
cdr3_nt: TGTGCCAGCAGTTTTTACCCCATTTACAATGAGCAGTTCTTC

j_call: TRBJ1-2
v_call: TRBV4-1
d_call: -
clone_size: few
cdr3_aa: CASSPSYRENGYTF
cdr3_nt: TGCGCCAGCAGCCCAAGCTACAGGGAAAATGGCTACACCTTC

j_call: TRBJ1-4
v_call: TRBV3-1
d_call: -
clone_size: -
cdr3_aa: CASSQVPTLEKLFF
cdr3_nt: TGTGCCAGCAGCCAAGTTCCCACCTTAGAAAAACTGTTTTTT

j_call: TRBJ1-3
v_call: TRBV6-6
d_call: -
clone_size: -
cdr3_aa: CASSYDPMSSGNTIYF
cdr3_nt: TGTGCCAGCAGCTACGACCCTATGAGCTCTGGAAACACCATATATTTT

j_call: TRBJ1-4
v_call: TRBV5-1
d_call: -
clone_size: -
cdr3_aa: CASRSGQENEKLFF
cdr3_nt: TGCGCCAGCCGTTCTGGGCAAGAAAATGAAAAACTGTTTTTT

j_call: TRBJ2-5
v_call: TRBV20-1
d_call: TRBD2
clone_size: few
cdr3_aa: CSASTPWTSGSAGGETQYF
cdr3_nt: TGCAGTGCTTCAACTCCGTGGACTAGCGGGAGTGCTGGAGGAGAGACCCAGTACTTC

j_call: TRBJ2-3
v_call: TRBV14
d_call: TRBD1
clone_size: -
cdr3_aa: CASSQKPGQRTDTQYF
cdr3_nt: TGTGCCAGCAGCCAAAAACCGGGACAGAGAACAGATACGCAGTATTTT

j_call: TRBJ2-6
v_call: TRBV29-1
d_call: TRBD1
clone_size: -
cdr3_aa: CSVLDGQGHGANVLTF
cdr3_nt: TGTAGCGTTTTAGATGGACAGGGGCATGGGGCCAACGTCCTGACTTTC

j_call: TRBJ1-5
v_call: TRBV6-1
d_call: TRBD1
clone_size: -
cdr3_aa: CASLGGRGSWQPQHF
cdr3_nt: TGTGCCAGCCTGGGGGGCAGGGGGTCCTGGCAGCCCCAGCATTTT

j_call: TRBJ2-1
v_call: TRBV20-1
d_call: -
clone_size: few
cdr3_aa: CSADVRRDYNEQFF
cdr3_nt: TGCAGTGCGGACGTCCGGAGGGATTACAATGAGCAGTTCTTC

j_call: TRBJ2-1
v_call: TRBV25-1
d_call: -
clone_size: -
cdr3_aa: CASSESSRGRVEQFF
cdr3_nt: TGTGCCAGCAGTGAATCCTCGAGAGGTAGGGTGGAGCAGTTCTTC

j_call: TRBJ2-5
v_call: TRBV30
d_call: -
clone_size: -
cdr3_aa: CAWSVFRGIEQYF
cdr3_nt: TGTGCCTGGAGTGTTTTTCGGGGCATTGAGCAGTACTTC

j_call: TRBJ2-1
v_call: TRBV28
d_call: TRBD2
clone_size: -
cdr3_aa: CASSPRTSARNEQFF
cdr3_nt: TGTGCCAGCAGTCCCCGGACTAGCGCGAGAAATGAGCAGTTCTTC

j_call: TRBJ2-1
v_call: TRBV2
d_call: TRBD1
clone_size: few
cdr3_aa: CASGRDRNNEQFF
cdr3_nt: TGTGCCAGCGGTCGGGACAGGAACAATGAGCAGTTCTTC

j_call: TRBJ1-5
v_call: TRBV9
d_call: -
clone_size: -
cdr3_aa: CASSEGPNQPQHF
cdr3_nt: TGTGCCAGCAGCGAAGGACCAAATCAGCCCCAGCATTTT

j_call: TRBJ2-5
v_call: TRBV3-1
d_call: -
clone_size: few
cdr3_aa: CASSQDVEGQETQYF
cdr3_nt: TGTGCCAGCAGCCAAGATGTTGAGGGCCAAGAGACCCAGTACTTC

j_call: TRBJ2-1
v_call: TRBV5-1
d_call: TRBD2
clone_size: -
cdr3_aa: CASSLVSRTSMGNEQFF
cdr3_nt: TGCGCCAGCAGCTTGGTGTCTCGGACTAGCATGGGGAATGAGCAGTTCTTC

j_call: TRBJ1-1
v_call: TRBV12-3/TRBV12-4
d_call: -
clone_size: -
cdr3_aa: CASSAGARNTEAFF
cdr3_nt: TGTGCCAGCAGTGCGGGAGCTCGGAACACTGAAGCTTTCTTT

j_call: TRBJ2-7
v_call: TRBV9
d_call: -
clone_size: few
cdr3_aa: CASSVEADSSYEQYF
cdr3_nt: TGTGCCAGCAGCGTAGAGGCCGACAGCTCCTACGAGCAGTACTTC

j_call: TRBJ1-1
v_call: TRBV29-1
d_call: -
clone_size: -
cdr3_aa: CSTADSARGYTGAFF
cdr3_nt: TGCAGCACAGCGGACAGCGCAAGGGGGTACACTGGAGCTTTCTTT

j_call: TRBJ1-5
v_call: TRBV27
d_call: -
clone_size: -
cdr3_aa: CASSPGGHQPQHF
cdr3_nt: TGTGCCAGCTCTCCAGGCGGTCATCAGCCCCAGCATTTT

j_call: TRBJ1-1
v_call: TRBV3-1
d_call: -
clone_size: -
cdr3_aa: CASSQVEQEAFF
cdr3_nt: TGTGCCAGCAGCCAAGTAGAGCAAGAAGCTTTCTTT

j_call: TRBJ2-3
v_call: TRBV4-1
d_call: -
clone_size: -
cdr3_aa: CASSYVRGRTDTQYF
cdr3_nt: TGCGCCAGCAGCTACGTGCGGGGACGCACAGATACGCAGTATTTT

j_call: TRBJ2-5
v_call: TRBV18
d_call: -
clone_size: -
cdr3_aa: CASSPNAPPWETQYF
cdr3_nt: TGTGCCAGCTCACCTAACGCCCCCCCCTGGGAGACCCAGTACTTC

j_call: TRBJ2-7
v_call: TRBV10-1
d_call: TRBD1
clone_size: -
cdr3_aa: CASTTRDSSYEQYF
cdr3_nt: TGCGCCAGCACAACCCGGGACAGCTCCTACGAGCAGTACTTC

j_call: TRBJ1-5
v_call: TRBV7-3
d_call: -
clone_size: -
cdr3_aa: CASSPGPDQPQHF
cdr3_nt: TGTGCCAGCAGCCCCGGGCCTGATCAGCCCCAGCATTTT

j_call: TRBJ1-1
v_call: TRBV25-1
d_call: TRBD1
clone_size: -
cdr3_aa: CASRDRGLDTEAFF
cdr3_nt: TGTGCCAGCCGGGACAGGGGGCTGGACACTGAAGCTTTCTTT

j_call: TRBJ2-3
v_call: TRBV4-1
d_call: TRBD2
clone_size: many
cdr3_aa: CASSHSPTLAGGGDTQYF
cdr3_nt: TGCGCCAGCAGCCACAGCCCTACTTTAGCGGGAGGGGGGGATACGCAGTATTTT

j_call: TRBJ2-7
v_call: TRBV20-1
d_call: -
clone_size: many
cdr3_aa: CSATGWGSEQYF
cdr3_nt: TGCAGTGCTACGGGTTGGGGTTCCGAGCAGTACTTC

j_call: TRBJ1-5
v_call: TRBV6-1
d_call: -
clone_size: once
cdr3_aa: CACRDFDNQPQHF
cdr3_nt: TGTGCCTGTCGGGACTTTGATAACCAGCCCCAGCATTTT

j_call: TRBJ2-7
v_call: TRBV15
d_call: -
clone_size: many
cdr3_aa: CATSGGSHEQYF
cdr3_nt: TGTGCCACCAGCGGCGGCAGCCACGAGCAGTACTTC

j_call: TRBJ2-3
v_call: TRBV11-1
d_call: -
clone_size: -
cdr3_aa: CASSLGNRITQYF
cdr3_nt: TGTGCCAGCAGCCTCGGCAACCGGATTACGCAGTATTTT

j_call: TRBJ2-7
v_call: TRBV20-1
d_call: -
clone_size: few
cdr3_aa: CSARGSMGVTGAYEQYF
cdr3_nt: TGCAGTGCTAGAGGTTCGATGGGGGTGACGGGGGCCTACGAGCAGTACTTC

j_call: TRBJ1-5
v_call: TRBV7-9
d_call: -
clone_size: -
cdr3_aa: CVSSFPRTNQPQHF
cdr3_nt: TGTGTCAGCAGCTTCCCCAGGACCAATCAGCCCCAGCATTTT

j_call: TRBJ1-1
v_call: TRBV29-1
d_call: -
clone_size: -
cdr3_aa: CSVGRKSMNTEAFF
cdr3_nt: TGCAGCGTTGGGCGAAAGAGCATGAACACTGAAGCTTTCTTT

j_call: TRBJ2-4
v_call: TRBV7-9
d_call: -
clone_size: -
cdr3_aa: CASSSQVAKNIQYF
cdr3_nt: TGTGCCAGCAGCTCACAGGTAGCCAAAAACATTCAGTACTTC

j_call: TRBJ1-1
v_call: TRBV28
d_call: -
clone_size: -
cdr3_aa: CASSFAGTLNTEAFF
cdr3_nt: TGTGCCAGCAGTTTTGCAGGCACCTTGAACACTGAAGCTTTCTTT

j_call: TRBJ2-5
v_call: TRBV4-1
d_call: -
clone_size: few
cdr3_aa: CASSQALRGYQETQYF
cdr3_nt: TGCGCCAGCAGCCAAGCCCTGAGGGGGTACCAAGAGACCCAGTACTTC

j_call: TRBJ1-5
v_call: TRBV20-1
d_call: -
clone_size: -
cdr3_aa: CSARARDRQPQHF
cdr3_nt: TGCAGTGCTAGAGCCAGGGATCGTCAGCCCCAGCATTTT

j_call: TRBJ1-5
v_call: TRBV20-1
d_call: -
clone_size: -
cdr3_aa: CSTRTGLGNQPQHF
cdr3_nt: TGCAGTACTAGAACAGGGTTGGGCAATCAGCCCCAGCATTTT

j_call: TRBJ1-2
v_call: TRBV5-1
d_call: TRBD1
clone_size: once
cdr3_aa: CASSRKMPGQNGYTF
cdr3_nt: TGCGCCAGCAGCCGAAAAATGCCGGGACAGAATGGCTACACCTTC